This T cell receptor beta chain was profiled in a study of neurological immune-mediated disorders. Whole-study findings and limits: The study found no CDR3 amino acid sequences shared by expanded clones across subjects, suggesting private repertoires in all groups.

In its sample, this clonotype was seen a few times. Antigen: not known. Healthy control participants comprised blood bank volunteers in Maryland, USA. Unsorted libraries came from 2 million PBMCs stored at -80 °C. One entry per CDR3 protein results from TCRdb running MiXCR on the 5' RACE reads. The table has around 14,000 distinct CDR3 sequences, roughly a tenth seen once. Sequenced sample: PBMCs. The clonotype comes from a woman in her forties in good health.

CDR3 sequence: CASSGWLNQPQHF. The CDR3 nucleotides are TGTGCCAGCAGCGGGTGGTTAAATCAGCCCCAGCATTTT. The rearrangement uses TRBV7-2 and TRBJ1-5, with D unclear. Germline V CDR1 and CDR2: SGHTA, FQGNSA. V lost 5 bases, J lost 4 bases, and 9 bases lay in between. The CDR3 spans 13 residues.